This T cell receptor beta chain was sequenced during a study of cytomegalovirus exposure and HLA in healthy donors. Broader study findings: The study carried out a later analysis of TCR beta sequences. It associated around 17,000 of them with specific HLA alleles at a false discovery rate of 0.05. Later genetic work tied a missense DCLRE1C variant to beta-chain V and J trimming.

13 Jbeta primers and 60 Vbeta primers were used for the PCR. The table came from immunoSEQ multiplex PCR; TCRdb's copy has only in-frame clones and leaves some out. The table shows 84,000 or so clones, with more than 60% occurring only once. Those who donated were healthy bone marrow donors. About this clone: Its antigen is as yet unknown.

Sequencing was performed on PBMCs. This TCR came from a boy between 10 and 17 years old in good health and CMV-seronegative.

CDR3 in DNA: TGCAGCGTTGAATCTTCTAGCAGCTACGAGCAGTACTTC. Translation gives CSVESSSSYEQYF. J is TRBJ2-7 and V is TRBV29-1, with TRBD2 as a possible D gene (5 bases). V was shortened by 2 bases and J by 3 bases, with 11 bases between the two germline ends. Germline CDR1 SQVTM, CDR2 ANQGSEA. CDR3 length: 13 residues.